The present T cell receptor beta chain was sequenced within a study of vaccination and CD4 T cells after COVID-19. Study conclusions and caveats: When vaccine-specific clones from convalescent patients were examined, 304 of 307 were spike mono-reactive.

At the Johns Hopkins FTIC core, DNA taken from cultured CD4+ T cells was sequenced by way of the Oncomine TCR Beta short-read assay. A single record per CDR3 protein comes from TCRdb applying MiXCR to the PCR reads. The sample contains about 18,000 distinct CDR3 sequences, approximately 49% of which appear only once. With regard to this clonotype: The antigen remains unidentified.

The sample's treatment: roughly 11-day PBMC culture with coronavirus spike peptide pools or control peptides (ViraFEST assay). The receptor's source is a human donor who had recovered from COVID-19. Sample: CD4+ T cells from blood, cultured in vitro.

The CDR3 DNA sequence: TGCAGCGTTGTCCTGAGACAGGTTGGATCACAGTATTTT. Translated: CSVVLRQVGSQYF. The chain is built from TRBV29-1 and TRBJ2-3; D is perhaps TRBD1 (6 bases). The CDR3 totals 13 residues. V shed 4 bases and J shed 12 bases, with 20 bases lying between them. Germline assignment: CDR1 SQVTM and CDR2 ANQGSEA.